This T cell receptor beta chain was documented in a study of Ad26.COV2.S vaccination and SARS-CoV-2 variants (dated by TCRdb to the early 2020s). Describing the broader study: Donors in the vaccine arm were drawn from COV1001, a phase I-IIa trial of Ad26.COV2.S in healthy adults that was multicentre, randomized, double-blind and placebo-controlled. Ad26.COV2.S was administered intramuscularly at a dose of 5x10^10 or 1x10^11 viral particles, either as one shot or as two shots given 56 days apart. TCRbeta repertoire sequencing was used to assess the specificity and breadth of SARS-CoV-2-reactive T cell receptors after Ad26.COV2.S vaccination. A total of 32 samples were included in the TCR-sequenced set, comprising roughly 19 Ad26.COV2.S vaccine recipients, 5 placebo recipients and 8 SARS-CoV-2 convalescent individuals. Participants in the trial were split at random into five groups of five each, receiving low-dose or high-dose Ad26.COV2.S once or twice, or else placebo on both occasions. Investigators remained blinded to trial group allocation during experiments and outcome assessment.

The study at large found these results: After vaccination, substantial breadth of spike-specific CD8+ and CD4+ T cell responses was reported. Compared with placebo recipients, Ad26.COV2.S recipients showed higher spike-specific TCR breadth (P = 0.0014). Vaccine and placebo recipients had similar non-spike TCR breadth, a finding consistent with the vaccine containing only spike. The study was not powered for comparison of responses between vaccine doses or regimens. The authors noted that the TCR breadth and depth analyses may have underestimated total T cell responses.

The immunoSEQ Assay was used to sequence TCRbeta CDR3 regions. After extraction, genomic DNA underwent amplification by bias-controlled multiplex PCR, followed by high-throughput sequencing. Processing in the source paper ran as follows. To quantify the absolute abundance of every unique TCRbeta CDR3 region, sequences were collapsed and filtered. T cell fraction was estimated by normalization of TCRbeta template counts to usable DNA, with usable DNA being measured through amplification of reference genes present in all nucleated cells. Repertoire TCRs were annotated as SARS-CoV-2-specific when V gene, CDR3 amino acid sequence and J gene were exactly matched to a known reactive TCR set. The reference SARS-CoV-2 TCR set was derived from MIRA and filtered for enrichment in COVID-19-positive ImmuneCODE repertoires, a step that removed public or cross-reactive TCRs. Drawing on the MIRA antigens, annotated TCRs were analysed further at the level of specific ORF or position within ORF. Depth was the summed frequency of annotated unique rearrangements, while breadth was defined as annotated unique rearrangements over total unique productive rearrangements. Two-sided Wilcoxon rank-sum tests were used to compare TCR breadth between groups. TCRdb carries this immuneACCESS record with in-frame sequences only. Its versions omit some clonotypes, under half of them owing to an unresolved V gene in the studies checked, with the rest unexplained. V, J and clone size derive from that table, while D and trimming were established from the DNA sequence. In this sample the table shows hundreds of thousands of clones, around nine tenths of which occur a single time. The top ten clones comprise around 10% of the sample.

The treatment or condition label corresponds to: roughly 19 received Ad26.COV2.S at low or high dose, single or two shots; roughly five received placebo; per-sample allocation not given. For vaccine and placebo recipients, repertoires were sequenced using samples collected on day 63 after the first injection. In Cohort 1b, 25 adults aged 18-55 years were enrolled at a single site in Boston, USA, between 29 July and 7 August 2020. Ad26.COV2.S consisted of a replication-incompetent adenovirus type 26 vector by which a prefusion-stabilized SARS-CoV-2 spike protein from the original Wuhan strain was expressed. A note on this clone: The antigen this receptor binds is unknown. One base away there is no much larger clone; base qualities are not given.

The sequencing used peripheral blood, collected in a trial of Ad26.COV2.S vaccine versus placebo. The clonotype originates from a person between 18 and 65 years old who received the Ad26.COV2.S COVID-19 vaccine or a placebo.

The encoded CDR3 is CASTPGERTGELFF. At the DNA level, the sequence is TGTGCCAGTACCCCCGGGGAAAGGACCGGGGAGCTGTTTTTT. The sequence joins TRBV19 to TRBJ2-2, with TRBD2 as a weak D call on 5 bases. The junction shows trimming of 7 bases on V and 5 bases on J, plus 14 bases between the germline ends. The CDR3, from cysteine to phenylalanine, totals 14 residues. Only the CDR3 DNA stays, 42 bases, in frame from base 1. Sequences LNHDA (CDR1) and SQIVND (CDR2) are obtained from the germline V gene (reference sequence). Beyond the CDR3, the reference TRBV19 and TRBJ2-2 genes provide the residues; the full variable domain reads: DGGITQSPKYLFRKEGQNVTLSCEQNLNHDAMYWYRQDPGQGLRLIYYSQIVNDFQKGDIAEGYSVSREKKESFPLTVTSAQKNPTAFYLCASTPGERTGELFFGEGSRLTVL.